Below are 5 T cell receptor beta chains sequenced from a single sample in a study of blood T cell repertoires in COVID-19. Repertoires were generated with immunoSEQ multiplex PCR, while TCRdb's copy carries only in-frame clones and drops some. The data contain more than 85,000 clones, around 80% of them singletons. Source material: peripheral blood. The receptors derive from a human donor in a cohort sampled during active or convalescent COVID-19.

In its sample, this clone was seen once. V gene TRBV7-9 combines with J gene TRBJ1-2; 7 bases map to TRBD1. This CDR3 is built from 15 residues. J lost 7 bases, V lost 1 base, and 9 bases had no gene match. The germline V gene has CDR1 SEHNR and CDR2 FQNEAQ (reference sequence). The CDR3 region is CASSLVEDRKAGYTF. The CDR3 nucleotides read TGTGCCAGCAGCTTAGTCGAGGACAGGAAGGCTGGCTACACCTTC. The variable domain in full, completed from reference TRBV7-9 and TRBJ1-2, reads DTGVSQNPRHKITKRGQNVTFRCDPISEHNRLYWYRQTLGQGPEFLTYFQNEAQLEKSRLLSDRFSAERPKGSFSTLEIQRTEQGDSAMYLCASSLVEDRKAGYTFGSGTRLTVV.

In DNA form, the CDR3 reads TGTGCCAGCAGCCCATCTAGCGGGTCGTCCGGGGAGCTGTTTTTT. This encodes CASSPSSGSSGELFF. The chain joins TRBV11-3 to TRBJ2-2, with 8 bases fitting TRBD2. V was clipped by 5 bases and J by 6 bases; unmatched bases: 8. CDR1 and CDR2 from the germline V gene are SGHNT and YENEEA. CDR3 size: 15 residues.

Written as DNA, the CDR3 is TGTGCCAGCAGTTATATAGGGACAGGGACCTACGAGCAGTACTTC. Translating gives CASSYIGTGTYEQYF. The chain uses TRBV6-6 and TRBJ2-7; 9 nucleotides align to TRBD1. With 3 bases clipped from V and 2 bases from J, the junction kept 5 bases outside the gene matches. This CDR3 region has 15 residues. The V gene's germline CDR1 is MNHNY and CDR2 SVGAGI (reference sequence).

This rearrangement joins TRBV7-2 to TRBJ2-7; 9 bases match TRBD2. V lost 5 bases and J lost 6; bases outside the gene matches: 8. The CDR3 totals 14 residues. Germline V gene sequence: CDR1 SGHTA, CDR2 FQGNSA. The chain's CDR3 is CASSPLRGGREQYF. The CDR3 region has the DNA TGTGCCAGCAGCCCTCTGCGGGGGGGGCGCGAGCAGTACTTC.

The chain joins TRBV15 to TRBJ1-5, with a weak D call TRBD1 (5 bases). Germline CDR1 is LNHNV and CDR2 is YYDKDF (reference sequence). V lost 4 bases and J lost 4, with 17 bases in between. This CDR3 contains 16 residues. The CDR3 bases are TGTGCCACCAGCAATATGAAACCACGGACAAATCAGCCCCAGCATTTT. This sequence encodes CATSNMKPRTNQPQHF.